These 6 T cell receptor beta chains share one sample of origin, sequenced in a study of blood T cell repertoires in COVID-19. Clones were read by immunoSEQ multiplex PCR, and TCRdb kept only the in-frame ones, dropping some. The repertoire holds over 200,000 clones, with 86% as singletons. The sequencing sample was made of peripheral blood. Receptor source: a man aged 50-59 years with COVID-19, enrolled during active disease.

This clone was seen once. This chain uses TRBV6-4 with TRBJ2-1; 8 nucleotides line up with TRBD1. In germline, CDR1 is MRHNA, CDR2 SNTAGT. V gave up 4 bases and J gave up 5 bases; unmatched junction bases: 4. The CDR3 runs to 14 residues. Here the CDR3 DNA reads TGTGCCAGCAGTGGGGACAGGAGTAACAATGAGCAGTTCTTC. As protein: CASSGDRSNNEQFF.

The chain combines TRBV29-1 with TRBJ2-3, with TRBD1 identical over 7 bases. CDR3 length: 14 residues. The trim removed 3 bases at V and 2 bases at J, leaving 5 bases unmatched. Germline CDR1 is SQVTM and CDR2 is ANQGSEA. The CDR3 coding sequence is TGCAGCGTTGAGATTGGACAGGCCACAGATACGCAGTATTTT. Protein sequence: CSVEIGQATDTQYF.

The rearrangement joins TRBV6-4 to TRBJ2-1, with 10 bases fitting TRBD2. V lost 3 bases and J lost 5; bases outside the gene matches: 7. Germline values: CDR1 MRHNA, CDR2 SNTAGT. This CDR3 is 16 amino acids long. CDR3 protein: CASSEMSGGAHNEQFF. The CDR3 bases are TGTGCCAGCAGTGAAATGAGCGGGGGGGCCCACAATGAGCAGTTCTTC.

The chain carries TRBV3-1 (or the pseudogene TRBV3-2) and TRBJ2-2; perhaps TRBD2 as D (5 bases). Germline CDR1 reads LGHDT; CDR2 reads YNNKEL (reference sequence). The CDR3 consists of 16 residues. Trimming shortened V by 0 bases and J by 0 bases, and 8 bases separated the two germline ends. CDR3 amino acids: CASSQERGTNTGELFF. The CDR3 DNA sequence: TGTGCCAGCAGCCAAGAACGGGGAACGAACACCGGGGAGCTGTTTTTT.

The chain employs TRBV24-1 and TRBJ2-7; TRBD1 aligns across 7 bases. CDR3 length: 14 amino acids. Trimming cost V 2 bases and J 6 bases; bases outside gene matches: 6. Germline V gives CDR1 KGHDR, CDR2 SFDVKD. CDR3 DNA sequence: TGTGCCACCAGTGATTCTTACAGGGGCCCCGAGCAGTACTTC. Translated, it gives CATSDSYRGPEQYF.

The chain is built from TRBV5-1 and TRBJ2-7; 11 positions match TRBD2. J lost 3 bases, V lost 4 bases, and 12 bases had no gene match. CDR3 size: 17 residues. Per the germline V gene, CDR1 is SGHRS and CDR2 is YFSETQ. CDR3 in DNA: TGCGCCAGCAGCCCCGGACTAGCGGGCGAACTTAGCTACGAGCAGTACTTC. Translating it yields CASSPGLAGELSYEQYF.